This T cell receptor (beta chain) was profiled in a study of blood T cell repertoires in COVID-19. In the original analysis: Amplification with reference gene primers provided the estimates of nucleated cell counts. Clones were sequenced by immunoSEQ multiplex PCR, and TCRdb holds only the in-frame ones, with some missing. That table is the source of V, J and clone size, and D and trimming were worked out from the DNA. The sample lists about 280,000 clones, over 75% seen once, with roughly 4.6% in the top ten. This clone was counted only a few times. The CDR3 totals 13 residues. Trimming pared 4 bases from V and 7 bases from J, leaving 10 bases between. The germline CDR1 and CDR2 sequences are LGHDT and YNNKEL (reference sequence).

This receptor was identified in a man in his fifties with active or convalescent COVID-19. The chain joins TRBV3-1 (or the pseudogene TRBV3-2) to TRBJ2-2; D remains unclear. The sample consisted of peripheral blood. This CDR3 reads CASSPFRGGELFF. CDR3 in DNA: TGTGCCAGCAGCCCCTTTCGCGGCGGGGAGCTGTTTTTT.